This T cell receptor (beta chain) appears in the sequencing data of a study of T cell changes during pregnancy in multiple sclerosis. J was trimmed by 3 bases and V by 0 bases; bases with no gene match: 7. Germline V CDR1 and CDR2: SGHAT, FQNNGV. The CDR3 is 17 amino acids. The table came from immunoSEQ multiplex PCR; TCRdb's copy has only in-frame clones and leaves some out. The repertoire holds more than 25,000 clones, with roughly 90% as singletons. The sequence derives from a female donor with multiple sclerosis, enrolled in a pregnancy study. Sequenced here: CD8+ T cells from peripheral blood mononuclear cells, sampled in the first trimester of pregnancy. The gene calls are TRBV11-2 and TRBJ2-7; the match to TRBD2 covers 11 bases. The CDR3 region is CASSLESLAGGNYEQYF. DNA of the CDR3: TGTGCCAGCAGCTTAGAGTCCCTAGCGGGGGGCAACTACGAGCAGTACTTC.